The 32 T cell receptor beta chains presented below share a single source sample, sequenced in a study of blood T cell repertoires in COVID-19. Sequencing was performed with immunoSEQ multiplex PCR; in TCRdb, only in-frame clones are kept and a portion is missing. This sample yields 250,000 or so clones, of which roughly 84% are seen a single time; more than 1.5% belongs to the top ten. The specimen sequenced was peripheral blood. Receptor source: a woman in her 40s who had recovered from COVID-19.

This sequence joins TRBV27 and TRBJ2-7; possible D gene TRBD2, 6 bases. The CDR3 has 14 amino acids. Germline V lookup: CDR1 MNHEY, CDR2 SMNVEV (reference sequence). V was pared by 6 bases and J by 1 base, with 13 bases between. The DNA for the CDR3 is TGTGCCAGCAGACTAGGGAGGCTATCCTACGAGCAGTACTTC. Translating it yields CASRLGRLSYEQYF.

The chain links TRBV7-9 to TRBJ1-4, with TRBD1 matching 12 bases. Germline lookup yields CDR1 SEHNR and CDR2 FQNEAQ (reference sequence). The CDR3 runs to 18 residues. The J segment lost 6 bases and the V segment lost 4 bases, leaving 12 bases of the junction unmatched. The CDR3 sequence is CASSSRDRGRGMDEKLFF. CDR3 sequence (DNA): TGTGCCAGCAGCTCCCGGGACAGGGGGCGCGGGATGGATGAAAAACTGTTTTTT.

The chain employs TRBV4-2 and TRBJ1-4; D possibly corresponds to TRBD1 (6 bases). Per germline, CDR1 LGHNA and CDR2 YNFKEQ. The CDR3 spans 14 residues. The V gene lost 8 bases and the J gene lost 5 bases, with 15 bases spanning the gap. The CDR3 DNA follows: TGTGCCAGCGGAACTGACAGGCGAAATGAAAAACTGTTTTTT. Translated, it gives CASGTDRRNEKLFF.

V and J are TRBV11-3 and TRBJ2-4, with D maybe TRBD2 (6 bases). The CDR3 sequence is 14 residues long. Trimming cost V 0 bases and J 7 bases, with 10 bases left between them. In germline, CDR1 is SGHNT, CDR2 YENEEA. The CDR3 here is CASSLDKGRNIQYF. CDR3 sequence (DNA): TGTGCCAGCAGCTTAGACAAGGGGAGGAACATTCAGTACTTC.

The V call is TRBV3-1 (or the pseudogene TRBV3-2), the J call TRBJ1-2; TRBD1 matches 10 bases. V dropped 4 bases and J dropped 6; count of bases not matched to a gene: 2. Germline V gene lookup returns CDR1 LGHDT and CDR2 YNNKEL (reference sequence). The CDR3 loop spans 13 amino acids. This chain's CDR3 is CASSPGTGDGYTF. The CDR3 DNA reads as TGTGCCAGCAGCCCCGGGACAGGGGATGGCTACACCTTC.

CDR3 bases: TGTGCCAGCAGCTTGGAGATTACAGGGGTTGGCTACAATGAGCAGTTCTTC. Amino acid sequence: CASSLEITGVGYNEQFF. The chain couples TRBV5-5 to TRBJ2-1; TRBD1 matches 7 bases. Per the germline V gene, CDR1 is SGHKS and CDR2 is YYEKEE (reference sequence). Germline trimming cut 0 bases from V and 3 bases from J; bases unmatched to any gene: 9. This CDR3 comprises 17 residues.

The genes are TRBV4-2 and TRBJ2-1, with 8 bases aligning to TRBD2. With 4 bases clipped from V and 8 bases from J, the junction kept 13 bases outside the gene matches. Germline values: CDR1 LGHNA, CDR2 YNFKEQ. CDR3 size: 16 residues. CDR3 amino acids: CASSRPGGGGRHEQFF. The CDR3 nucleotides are TGTGCCAGCAGCCGCCCGGGGGGGGGCGGGAGACATGAGCAGTTCTTC.

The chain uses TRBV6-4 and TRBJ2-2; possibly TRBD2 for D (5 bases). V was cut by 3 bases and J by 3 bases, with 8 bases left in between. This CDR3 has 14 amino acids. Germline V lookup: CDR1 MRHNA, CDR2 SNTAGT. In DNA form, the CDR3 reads TGTGCCAGCAGTGAAGGACTGTACACCGGGGAGCTGTTTTTT. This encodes CASSEGLYTGELFF.

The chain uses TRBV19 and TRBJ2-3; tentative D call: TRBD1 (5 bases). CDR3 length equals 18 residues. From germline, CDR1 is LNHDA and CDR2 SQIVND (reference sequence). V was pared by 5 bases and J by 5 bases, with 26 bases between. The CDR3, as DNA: TGTGCCAGTAGTTCGGCGTCCCTCCCGGCGACAGACCGAGATACGCAGTATTTT. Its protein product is CASSSASLPATDRDTQYF.

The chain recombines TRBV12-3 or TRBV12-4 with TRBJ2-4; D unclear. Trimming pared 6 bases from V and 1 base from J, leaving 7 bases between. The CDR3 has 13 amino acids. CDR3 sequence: CASRQAAKNIQYF. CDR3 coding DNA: TGTGCCAGCAGGCAGGCGGCCAAAAACATTCAGTACTTC.

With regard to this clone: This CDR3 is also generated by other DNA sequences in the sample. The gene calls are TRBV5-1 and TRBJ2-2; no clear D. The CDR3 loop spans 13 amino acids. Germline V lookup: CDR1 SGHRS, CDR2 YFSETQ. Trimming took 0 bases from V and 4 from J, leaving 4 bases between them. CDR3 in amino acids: CASSLDGTGELFF. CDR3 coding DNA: TGCGCCAGCAGCTTGGACGGCACCGGGGAGCTGTTTTTT.

CDR3: CASSLAVSSYNSPLHF. Here the CDR3 DNA reads TGTGCCAGCAGTTTAGCGGTGAGCTCCTATAATTCACCCCTCCACTTT. This chain connects TRBV27 to TRBJ1-6; D remains unclear. CDR3 length: 16 amino acids. V lost 2 bases, J lost 0 bases, and 8 bases lay in between. Germline assignment: CDR1 MNHEY and CDR2 SMNVEV (reference sequence).

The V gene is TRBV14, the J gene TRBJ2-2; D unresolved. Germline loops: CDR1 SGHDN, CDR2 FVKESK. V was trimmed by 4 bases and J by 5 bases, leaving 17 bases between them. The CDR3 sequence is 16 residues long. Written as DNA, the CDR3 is TGTGCCAGCAGCCGAGACCGACCCGGGTTGACCGGGGAGCTGTTTTTT. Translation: CASSRDRPGLTGELFF.

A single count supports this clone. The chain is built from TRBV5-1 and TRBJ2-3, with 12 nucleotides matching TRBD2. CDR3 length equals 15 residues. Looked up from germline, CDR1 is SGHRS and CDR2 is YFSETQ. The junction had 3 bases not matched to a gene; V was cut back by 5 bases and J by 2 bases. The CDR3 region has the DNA TGCGCCAGCAGGCTAGCGGGGGGGACCACAGATACGCAGTATTTT. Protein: CASRLAGGTTDTQYF.

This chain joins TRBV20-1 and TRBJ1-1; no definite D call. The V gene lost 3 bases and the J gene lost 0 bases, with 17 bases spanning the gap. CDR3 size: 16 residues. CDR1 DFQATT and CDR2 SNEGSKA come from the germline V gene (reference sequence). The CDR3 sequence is CSASRIHSYMNTEAFF. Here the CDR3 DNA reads TGCAGTGCTAGTAGAATCCATAGCTATATGAACACTGAAGCTTTCTTT.

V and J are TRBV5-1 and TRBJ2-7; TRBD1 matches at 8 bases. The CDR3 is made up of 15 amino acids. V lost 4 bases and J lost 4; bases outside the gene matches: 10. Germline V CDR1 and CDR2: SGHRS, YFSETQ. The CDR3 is CASSTDPGTGYEQYF. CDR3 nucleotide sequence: TGCGCCAGCAGCACGGATCCCGGGACAGGATACGAGCAGTACTTC.

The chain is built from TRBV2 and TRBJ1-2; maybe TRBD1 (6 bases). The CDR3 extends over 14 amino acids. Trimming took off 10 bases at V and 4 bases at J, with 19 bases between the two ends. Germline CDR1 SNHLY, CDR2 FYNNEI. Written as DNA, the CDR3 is TGTGCCACTCCGGAAGACAGGTATAGCTATGGCTACACCTTC. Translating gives CATPEDRYSYGYTF.

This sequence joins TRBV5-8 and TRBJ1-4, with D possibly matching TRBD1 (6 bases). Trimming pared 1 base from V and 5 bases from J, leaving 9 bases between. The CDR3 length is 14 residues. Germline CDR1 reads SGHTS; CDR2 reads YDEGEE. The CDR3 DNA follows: TGTGCCAGCAGCTTGTACAGGGTAAATGAAAAACTGTTTTTT. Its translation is CASSLYRVNEKLFF.

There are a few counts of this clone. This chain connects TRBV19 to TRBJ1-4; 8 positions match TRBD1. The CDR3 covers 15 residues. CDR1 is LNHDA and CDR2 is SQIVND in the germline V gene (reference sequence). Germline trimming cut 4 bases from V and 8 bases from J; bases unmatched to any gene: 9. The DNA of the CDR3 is TGTGCCAGTAGTAAAACGGACAGGGTGTTAGAAAAACTGTTTTTT. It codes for CASSKTDRVLEKLFF.

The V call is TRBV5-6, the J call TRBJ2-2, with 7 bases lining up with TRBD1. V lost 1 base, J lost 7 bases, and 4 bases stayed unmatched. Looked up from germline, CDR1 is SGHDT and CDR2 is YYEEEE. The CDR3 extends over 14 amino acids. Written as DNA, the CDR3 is TGTGCCAGCAGCTTGCGAGGGGGCTACGGGGAGCTGTTTTTT. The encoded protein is CASSLRGGYGELFF. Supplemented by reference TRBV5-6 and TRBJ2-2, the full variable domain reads DAGVTQSPTHLIKTRGQQVTLRCSPKSGHDTVSWYQQALGQGPQFIFQYYEEEERQRGNFPDRFSGHQFPNYSSELNVNALLLGDSALYLCASSLRGGYGELFFGEGSRLTVL.

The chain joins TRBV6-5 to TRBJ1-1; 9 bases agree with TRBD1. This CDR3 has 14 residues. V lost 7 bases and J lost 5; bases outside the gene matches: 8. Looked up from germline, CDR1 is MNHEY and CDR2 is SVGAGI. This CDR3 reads CASIPGQGVTEAFF. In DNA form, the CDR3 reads TGTGCCAGCATTCCGGGACAGGGAGTGACTGAAGCTTTCTTT.

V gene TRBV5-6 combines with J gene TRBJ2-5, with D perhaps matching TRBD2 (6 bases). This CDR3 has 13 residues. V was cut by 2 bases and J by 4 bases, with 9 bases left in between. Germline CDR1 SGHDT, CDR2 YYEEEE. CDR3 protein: CASSLWDSETQYF. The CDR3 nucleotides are TGTGCCAGCAGCTTATGGGACTCAGAGACCCAGTACTTC.

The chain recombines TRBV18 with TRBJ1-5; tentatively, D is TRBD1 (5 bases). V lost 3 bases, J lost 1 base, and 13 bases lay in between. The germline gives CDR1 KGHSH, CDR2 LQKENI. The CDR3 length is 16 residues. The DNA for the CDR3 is TGTGCCAGCTCACCCGATCAGGGATCCAGCAATCAGCCCCAGCATTTT. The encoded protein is CASSPDQGSSNQPQHF. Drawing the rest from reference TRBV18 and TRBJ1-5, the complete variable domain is NAGVMQNPRHLVRRRGQEARLRCSPMKGHSHVYWYRQLPEEGLKFMVYLQKENIIDESGMPKERFSAEFPKEGPSILRIQQVVRGDSAAYFCASSPDQGSSNQPQHFGDGTRLSIL.

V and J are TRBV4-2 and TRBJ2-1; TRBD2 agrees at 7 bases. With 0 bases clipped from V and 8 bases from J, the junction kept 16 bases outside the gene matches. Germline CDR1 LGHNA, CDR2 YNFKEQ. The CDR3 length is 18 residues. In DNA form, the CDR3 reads TGTGCCAGCAGCCAAGATCCAGCCGGGGGATGGGCGGGGGATGAGCAGTTCTTC. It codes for CASSQDPAGGWAGDEQFF.

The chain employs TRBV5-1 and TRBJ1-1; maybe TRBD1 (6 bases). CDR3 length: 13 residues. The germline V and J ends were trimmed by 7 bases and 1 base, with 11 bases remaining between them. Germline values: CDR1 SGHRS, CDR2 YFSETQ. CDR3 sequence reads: CASVGQTNTEAFF. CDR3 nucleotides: TGCGCCAGCGTTGGACAGACGAACACTGAAGCTTTCTTT.

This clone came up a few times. This chain's CDR3 is CASSLTGETDGYTF. CDR3 DNA sequence: TGTGCCAGCAGTTTAACAGGGGAAACGGATGGCTACACCTTC. This chain links TRBV27 with TRBJ1-2; 7 nucleotides agree with TRBD1. CDR3 length: 14 residues. Trimming cost V 2 bases and J 6 bases; bases outside gene matches: 6. From germline, CDR1 is MNHEY and CDR2 SMNVEV (reference sequence).

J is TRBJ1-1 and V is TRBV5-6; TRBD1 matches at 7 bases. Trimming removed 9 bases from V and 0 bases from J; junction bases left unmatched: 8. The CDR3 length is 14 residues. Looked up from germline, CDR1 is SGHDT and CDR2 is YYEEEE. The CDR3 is CATRATGLNTEAFF. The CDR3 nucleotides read TGTGCCACCAGAGCGACAGGGCTGAACACTGAAGCTTTCTTT.

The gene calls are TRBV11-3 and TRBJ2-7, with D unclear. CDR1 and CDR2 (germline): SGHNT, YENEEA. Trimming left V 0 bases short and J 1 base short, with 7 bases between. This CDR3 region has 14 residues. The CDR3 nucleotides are TGTGCCAGCAGCTTAGAGGGCAATTCCTACGAGCAGTACTTC. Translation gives CASSLEGNSYEQYF.

CDR3 DNA: TGTGCCAGCTCACCTACGGGGTGGGGGGGGAACACTGAAGCTTTCTTT. Translated, it gives CASSPTGWGGNTEAFF. The chain joins TRBV18 to TRBJ1-1, with D maybe TRBD1 (5 bases). Germline V gives CDR1 KGHSH, CDR2 LQKENI. The CDR3 is made up of 16 amino acids. Deletions cut 3 bases from V and 1 base from J, with 15 bases between.

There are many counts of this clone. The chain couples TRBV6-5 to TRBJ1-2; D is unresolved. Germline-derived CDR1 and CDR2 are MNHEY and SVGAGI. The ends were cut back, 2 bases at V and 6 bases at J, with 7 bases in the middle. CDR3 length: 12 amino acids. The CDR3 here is CASSYTGNGYTF. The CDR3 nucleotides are TGTGCCAGCAGTTACACGGGGAATGGCTACACCTTC.

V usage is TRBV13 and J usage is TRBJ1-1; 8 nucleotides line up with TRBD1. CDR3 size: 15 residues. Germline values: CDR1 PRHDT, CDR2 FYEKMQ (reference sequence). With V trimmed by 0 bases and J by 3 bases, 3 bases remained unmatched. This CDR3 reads CASSLGGTGYTEAFF. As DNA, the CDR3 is TGTGCCAGCAGCTTAGGTGGGACAGGATACACTGAAGCTTTCTTT.

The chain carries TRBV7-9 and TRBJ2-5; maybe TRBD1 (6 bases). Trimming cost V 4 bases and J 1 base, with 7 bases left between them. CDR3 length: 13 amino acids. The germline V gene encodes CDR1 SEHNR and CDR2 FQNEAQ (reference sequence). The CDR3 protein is CASSSGVQETQYF. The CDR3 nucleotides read TGTGCCAGCAGCTCAGGGGTCCAAGAGACCCAGTACTTC.